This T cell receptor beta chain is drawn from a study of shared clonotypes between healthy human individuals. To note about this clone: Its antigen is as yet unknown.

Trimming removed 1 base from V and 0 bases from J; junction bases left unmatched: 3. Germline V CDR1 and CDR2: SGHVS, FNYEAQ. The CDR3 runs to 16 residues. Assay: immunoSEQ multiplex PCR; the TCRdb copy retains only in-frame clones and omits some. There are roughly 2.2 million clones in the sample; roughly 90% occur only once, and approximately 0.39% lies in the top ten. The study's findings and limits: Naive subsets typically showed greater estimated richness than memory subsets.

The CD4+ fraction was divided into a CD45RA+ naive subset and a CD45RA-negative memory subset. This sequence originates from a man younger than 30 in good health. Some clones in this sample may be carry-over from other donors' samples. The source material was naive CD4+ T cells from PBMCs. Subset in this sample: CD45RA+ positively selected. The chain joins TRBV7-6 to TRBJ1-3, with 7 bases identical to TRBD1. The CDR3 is CASSLGTGDSGNTIYF. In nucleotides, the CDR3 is TGTGCCAGCAGCTTAGGGACAGGTGACTCTGGAAACACCATATATTTT.